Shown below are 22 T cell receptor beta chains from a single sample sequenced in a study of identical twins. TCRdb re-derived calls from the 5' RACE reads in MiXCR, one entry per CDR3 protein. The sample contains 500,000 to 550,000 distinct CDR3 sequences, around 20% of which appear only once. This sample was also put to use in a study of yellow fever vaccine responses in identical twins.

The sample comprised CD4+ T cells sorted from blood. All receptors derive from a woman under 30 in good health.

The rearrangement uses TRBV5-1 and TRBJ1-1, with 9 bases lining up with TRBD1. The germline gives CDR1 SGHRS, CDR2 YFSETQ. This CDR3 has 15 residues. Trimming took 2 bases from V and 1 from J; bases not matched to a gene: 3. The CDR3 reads CASSLGTGWNTEAFF. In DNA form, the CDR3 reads TGCGCCAGCAGCTTAGGGACAGGGTGGAACACTGAAGCTTTCTTT. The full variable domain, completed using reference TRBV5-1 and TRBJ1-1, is KAGVTQTPRYLIKTRGQQVTLSCSPISGHRSVSWYQQTPGQGLQFLFEYFSETQRNKGNFPGRFSGRQFSNSRSEMNVSTLELGDSALYLCASSLGTGWNTEAFFGQGTRLTVV.

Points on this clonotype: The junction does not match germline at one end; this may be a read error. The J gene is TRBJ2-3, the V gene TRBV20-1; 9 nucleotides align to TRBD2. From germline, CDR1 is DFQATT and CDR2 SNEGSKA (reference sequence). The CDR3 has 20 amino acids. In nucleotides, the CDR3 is TGCTGTGCCCCGTGGCCGGGGGGGACCTCCGGGACTAGCTTTATAGATACGCAGTATTTT. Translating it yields CCAPWPGGTSGTSFIDTQYF.

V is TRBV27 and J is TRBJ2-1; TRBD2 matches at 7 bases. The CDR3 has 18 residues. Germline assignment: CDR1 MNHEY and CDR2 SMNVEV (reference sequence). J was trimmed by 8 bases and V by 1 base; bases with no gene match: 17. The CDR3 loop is CASSLWAGRTRGVDEQFF. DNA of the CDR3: TGTGCCAGCAGTTTATGGGCCGGGAGGACTAGAGGGGTCGATGAGCAGTTCTTC.

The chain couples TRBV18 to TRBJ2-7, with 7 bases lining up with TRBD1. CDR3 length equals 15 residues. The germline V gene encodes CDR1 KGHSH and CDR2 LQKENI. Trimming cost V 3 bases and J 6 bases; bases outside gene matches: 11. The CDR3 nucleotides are TGTGCCAGCTCACCTCAACCTCCAGCAGGGGGCGAGCAGTACTTC. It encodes CASSPQPPAGGEQYF.

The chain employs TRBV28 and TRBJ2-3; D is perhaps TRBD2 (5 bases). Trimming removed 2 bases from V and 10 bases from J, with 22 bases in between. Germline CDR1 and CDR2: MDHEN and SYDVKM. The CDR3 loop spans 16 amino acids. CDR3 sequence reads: CASSLGGFTGQIPQYF. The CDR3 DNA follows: TGTGCCAGCAGTTTAGGAGGCTTCACCGGGCAGATACCGCAGTATTTT.

In DNA, the CDR3 is TGTGCCAGCAGCTTAAATGGCCAGGGTGAGCAGTTCTTC. Amino acid sequence: CASSLNGQGEQFF. This rearrangement joins TRBV7-3 to TRBJ2-1, with D perhaps matching TRBD1 (5 bases). Germline CDR1 and CDR2: SGHTA and FQGTGA. CDR3 length: 13 residues. The V end lost 1 base, the J end lost 9 bases, and 10 bases lay between the germline ends.

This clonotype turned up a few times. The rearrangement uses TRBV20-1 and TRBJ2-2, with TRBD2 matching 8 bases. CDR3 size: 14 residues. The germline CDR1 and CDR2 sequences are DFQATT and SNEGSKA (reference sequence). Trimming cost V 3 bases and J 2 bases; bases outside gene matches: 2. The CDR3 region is CSASGGANTGELFF. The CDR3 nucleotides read TGCAGTGCTAGCGGGGGGGCCAACACCGGGGAGCTGTTTTTT.

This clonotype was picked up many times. Written as DNA, the CDR3 is TGCGCCAGCAGCTTGGATGTATCCCTTGGGGACGAGCAGTACTTC. This codes for CASSLDVSLGDEQYF. The rearrangement uses TRBV5-1 and TRBJ2-7; no clear D gene. V shed 0 bases and J shed 5 bases, with 15 bases lying between them. From germline, CDR1 is SGHRS and CDR2 YFSETQ. The CDR3 is 15 amino acids. The complete variable domain, with remaining parts taken from reference TRBV5-1 and TRBJ2-7, reads KAGVTQTPRYLIKTRGQQVTLSCSPISGHRSVSWYQQTPGQGLQFLFEYFSETQRNKGNFPGRFSGRQFSNSRSEMNVSTLELGDSALYLCASSLDVSLGDEQYFGPGTRLTVT.

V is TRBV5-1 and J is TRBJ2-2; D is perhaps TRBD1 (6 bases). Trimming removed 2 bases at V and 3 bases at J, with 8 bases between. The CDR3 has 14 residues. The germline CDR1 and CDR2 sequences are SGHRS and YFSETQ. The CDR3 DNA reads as TGCGCCAGCAGCTTTACAGGGTACACCGGGGAGCTGTTTTTT. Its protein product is CASSFTGYTGELFF.

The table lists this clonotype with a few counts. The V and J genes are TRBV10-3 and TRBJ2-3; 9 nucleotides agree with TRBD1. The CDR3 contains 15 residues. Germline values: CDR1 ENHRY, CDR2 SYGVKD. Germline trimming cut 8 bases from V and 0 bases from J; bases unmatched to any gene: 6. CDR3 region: CAIAGQGLSTDTQYF. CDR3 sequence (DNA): TGTGCCATCGCCGGACAGGGGCTGAGCACAGATACGCAGTATTTT.

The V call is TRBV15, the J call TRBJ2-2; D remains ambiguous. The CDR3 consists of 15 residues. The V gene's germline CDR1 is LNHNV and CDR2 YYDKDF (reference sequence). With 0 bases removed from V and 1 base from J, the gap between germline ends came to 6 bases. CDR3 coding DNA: TGTGCCACCAGCAGAGATCCCGGGAACACCGGGGAGCTGTTTTTT. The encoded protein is CATSRDPGNTGELFF. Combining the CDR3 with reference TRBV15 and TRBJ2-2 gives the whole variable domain DAMVIQNPRYQVTQFGKPVTLSCSQTLNHNVMYWYQQKSSQAPKLLFHYYDKDFNNEADTPDNFQSRRPNTSFCFLDIRSPGLGDTAMYLCATSRDPGNTGELFFGEGSRLTVL.

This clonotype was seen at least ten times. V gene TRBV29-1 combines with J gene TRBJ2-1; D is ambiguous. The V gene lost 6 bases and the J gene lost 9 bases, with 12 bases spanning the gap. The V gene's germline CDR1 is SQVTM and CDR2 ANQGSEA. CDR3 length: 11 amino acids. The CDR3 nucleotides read TGCAGCGTGGTCCCAGTTCGTGAGCAGTTCTTC. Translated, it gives CSVVPVREQFF.

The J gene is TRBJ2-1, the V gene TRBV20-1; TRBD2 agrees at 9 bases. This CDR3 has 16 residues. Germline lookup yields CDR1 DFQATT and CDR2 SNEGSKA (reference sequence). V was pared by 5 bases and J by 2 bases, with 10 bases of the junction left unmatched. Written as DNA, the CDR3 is TGCAGTGCTGTCCAGGGGGGACTAGCACCCTACAATGAGCAGTTCTTC. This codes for CSAVQGGLAPYNEQFF.

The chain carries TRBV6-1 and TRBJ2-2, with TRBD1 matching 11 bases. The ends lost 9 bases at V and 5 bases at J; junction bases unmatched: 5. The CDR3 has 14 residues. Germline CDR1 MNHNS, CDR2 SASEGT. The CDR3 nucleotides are TGTGCCAGTGGACAGGGGGCGGATACCGGGGAGCTGTTTTTT. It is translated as CASGQGADTGELFF.

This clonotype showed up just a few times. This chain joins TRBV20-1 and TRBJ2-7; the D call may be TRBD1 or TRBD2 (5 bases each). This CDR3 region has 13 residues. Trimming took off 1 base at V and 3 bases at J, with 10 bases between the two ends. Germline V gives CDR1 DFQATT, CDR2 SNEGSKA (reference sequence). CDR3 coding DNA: TGCAGTGCTAGAGCGGGGCCCGACTACGAGCAGTACGTC. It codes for CSARAGPDYEQYV.

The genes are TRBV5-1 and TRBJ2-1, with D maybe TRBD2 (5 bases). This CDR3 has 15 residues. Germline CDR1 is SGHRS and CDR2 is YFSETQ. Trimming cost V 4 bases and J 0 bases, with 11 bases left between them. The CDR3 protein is CASSADSSSYNEQFF. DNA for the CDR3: TGCGCCAGCAGCGCGGACTCGAGCTCCTACAATGAGCAGTTCTTC.

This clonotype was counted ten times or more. CDR3 in DNA: TGCAGTGCCGGTAGCGGGTCAGGTGCAGATACGCAGTATTTT. Its translation: CSAGSGSGADTQYF. This chain joins TRBV20-1 and TRBJ2-3; 7 bases fit TRBD2. From germline, CDR1 is DFQATT and CDR2 SNEGSKA (reference sequence). The CDR3 totals 14 residues. V shed 6 bases and J 4 bases; nucleotides not matched to a gene: 10.

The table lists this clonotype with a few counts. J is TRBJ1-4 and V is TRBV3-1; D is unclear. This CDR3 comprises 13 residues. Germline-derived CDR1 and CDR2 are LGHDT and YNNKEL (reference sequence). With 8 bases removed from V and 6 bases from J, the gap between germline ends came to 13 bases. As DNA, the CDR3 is TGTGCCAGCGCGACGGCCGGCTATGAAAAACTGTTTTTT. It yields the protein CASATAGYEKLFF.

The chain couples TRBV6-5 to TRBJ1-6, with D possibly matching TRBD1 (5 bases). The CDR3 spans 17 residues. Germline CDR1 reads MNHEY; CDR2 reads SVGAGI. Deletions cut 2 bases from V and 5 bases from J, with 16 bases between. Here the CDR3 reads CASSYRGPSGNNSPLHF. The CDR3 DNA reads TGTGCCAGCAGTTACAGGGGACCGAGTGGCAATAATTCACCCCTCCACTTT.

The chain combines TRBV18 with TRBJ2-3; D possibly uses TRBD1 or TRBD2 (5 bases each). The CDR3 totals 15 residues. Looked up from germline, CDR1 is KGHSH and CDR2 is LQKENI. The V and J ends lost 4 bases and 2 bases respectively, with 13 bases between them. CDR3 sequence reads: CASSQRRDDTDTQYF. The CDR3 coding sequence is TGTGCCAGCTCACAAAGACGGGACGACACAGATACGCAGTATTTT. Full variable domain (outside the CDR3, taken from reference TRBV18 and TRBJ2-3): NAGVMQNPRHLVRRRGQEARLRCSPMKGHSHVYWYRQLPEEGLKFMVYLQKENIIDESGMPKERFSAEFPKEGPSILRIQQVVRGDSAAYFCASSQRRDDTDTQYFGPGTRLTVL.

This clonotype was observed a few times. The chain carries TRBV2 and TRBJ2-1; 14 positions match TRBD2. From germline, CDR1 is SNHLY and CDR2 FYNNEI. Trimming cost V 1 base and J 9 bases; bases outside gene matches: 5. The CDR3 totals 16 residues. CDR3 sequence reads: CASSEGLAGGQAEQFF. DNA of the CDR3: TGTGCCAGCAGTGAAGGACTAGCGGGAGGGCAGGCTGAGCAGTTCTTC.

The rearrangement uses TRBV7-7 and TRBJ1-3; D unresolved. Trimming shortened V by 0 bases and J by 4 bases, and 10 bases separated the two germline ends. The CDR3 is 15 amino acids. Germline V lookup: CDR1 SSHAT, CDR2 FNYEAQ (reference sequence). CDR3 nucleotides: TGTGCCAGCAGCTTAGCTGATGGTATCGGAAACACCATATATTTT. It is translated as CASSLADGIGNTIYF.